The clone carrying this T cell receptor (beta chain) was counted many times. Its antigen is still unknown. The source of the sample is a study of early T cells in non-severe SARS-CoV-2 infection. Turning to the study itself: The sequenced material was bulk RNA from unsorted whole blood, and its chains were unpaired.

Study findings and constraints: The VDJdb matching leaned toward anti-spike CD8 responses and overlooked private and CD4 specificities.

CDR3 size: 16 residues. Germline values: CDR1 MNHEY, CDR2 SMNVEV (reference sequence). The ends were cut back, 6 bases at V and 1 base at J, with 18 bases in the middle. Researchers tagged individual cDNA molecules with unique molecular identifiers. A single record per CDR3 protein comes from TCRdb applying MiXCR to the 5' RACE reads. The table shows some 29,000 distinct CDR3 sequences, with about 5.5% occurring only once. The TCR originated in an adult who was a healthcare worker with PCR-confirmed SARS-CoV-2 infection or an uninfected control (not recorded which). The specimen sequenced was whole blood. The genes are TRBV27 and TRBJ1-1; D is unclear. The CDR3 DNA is TGTGCCAGCAGGGGAAGGGCAGGACCTCAGAACACTGAAGCTTTCTTT. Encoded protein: CASRGRAGPQNTEAFF.